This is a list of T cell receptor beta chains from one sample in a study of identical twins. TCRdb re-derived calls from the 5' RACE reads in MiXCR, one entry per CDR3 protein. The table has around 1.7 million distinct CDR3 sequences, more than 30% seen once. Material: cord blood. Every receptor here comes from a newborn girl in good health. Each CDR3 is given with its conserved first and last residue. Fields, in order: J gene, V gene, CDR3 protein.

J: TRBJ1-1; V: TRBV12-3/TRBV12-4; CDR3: CASRTGQENTEAFF
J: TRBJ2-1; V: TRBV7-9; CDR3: CASSLASWELNEQFF
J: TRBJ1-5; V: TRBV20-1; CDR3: CSASDIRGNQPQHF
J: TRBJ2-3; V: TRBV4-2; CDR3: CASSQERTSPTDTQYF
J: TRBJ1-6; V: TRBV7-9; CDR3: CASSSPTPGTVNSPLHF
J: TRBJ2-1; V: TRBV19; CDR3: CASSTGTGGNEQLF
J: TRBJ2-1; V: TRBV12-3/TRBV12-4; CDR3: CASSLASGRSYEQFF
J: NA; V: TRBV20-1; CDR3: CSASSGRDHEQYF
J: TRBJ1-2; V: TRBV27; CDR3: CARSHRQGLYGYTF
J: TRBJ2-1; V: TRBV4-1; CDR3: CASSQVSSGSYEQFF
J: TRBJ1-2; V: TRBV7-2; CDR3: CASSIARDRGYGYTF
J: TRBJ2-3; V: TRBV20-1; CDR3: CSACSSGRARGTDTQYF
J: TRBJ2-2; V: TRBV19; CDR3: CASSIPGQGGELFF
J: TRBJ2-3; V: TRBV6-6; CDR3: CASSYLATSSTDTQYF
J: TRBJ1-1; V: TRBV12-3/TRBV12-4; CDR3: CASSLYRWTVGGTEAFF
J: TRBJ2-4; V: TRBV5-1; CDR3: CASSLVPGLAKNIQYF
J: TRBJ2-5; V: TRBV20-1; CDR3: CSARAHTGVNEQYF
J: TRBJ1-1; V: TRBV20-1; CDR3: CSASTGGYTEAFF
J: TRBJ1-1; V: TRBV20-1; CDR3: CSASGPLTEAFF
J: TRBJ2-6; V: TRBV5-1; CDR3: CASSLEGVVSGANVLTF
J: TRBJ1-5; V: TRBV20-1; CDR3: CSTHSGNQPQHF
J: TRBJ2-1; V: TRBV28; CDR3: CASRPQLEGEQFF
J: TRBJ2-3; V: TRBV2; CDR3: CASSERGLGTDTQYF
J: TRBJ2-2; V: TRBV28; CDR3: CASSHAVRLAGVGELFF
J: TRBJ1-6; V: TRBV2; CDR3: CASREQGSSYNSPLHF
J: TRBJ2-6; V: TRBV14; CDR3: CASSKRGPSGANVLTF
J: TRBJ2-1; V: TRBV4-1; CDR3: CASSHPRAAYNEQFF
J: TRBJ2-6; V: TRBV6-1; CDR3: CASQGFGANVLTF
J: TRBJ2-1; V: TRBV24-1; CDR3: CATSDTSQEQFF
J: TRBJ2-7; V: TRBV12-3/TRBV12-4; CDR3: CASTDRGRVEQYF
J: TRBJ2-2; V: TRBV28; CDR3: CASSLFPGQIGELFF
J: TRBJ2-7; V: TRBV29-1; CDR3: CSVEGRDRHYEQYF
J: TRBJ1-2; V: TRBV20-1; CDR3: CSARVRGAPQNYGYTF
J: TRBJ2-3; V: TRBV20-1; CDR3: CSAPMGGRISDTQYF
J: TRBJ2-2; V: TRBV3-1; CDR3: CASSQAPRGGELFF
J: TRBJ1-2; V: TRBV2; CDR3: CASSASRRHPLWGYTF
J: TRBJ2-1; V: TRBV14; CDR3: CASSQDLGLGLKNEQFF
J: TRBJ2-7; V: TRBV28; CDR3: CASSWTGIVYEQYF
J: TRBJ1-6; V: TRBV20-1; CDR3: CSASRQTNSPLHF
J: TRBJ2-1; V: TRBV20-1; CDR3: CSASPRKRGTYNEQFF
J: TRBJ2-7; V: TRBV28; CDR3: CASSPLASSSYEQYF
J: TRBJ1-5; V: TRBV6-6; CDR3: CASSYRVVNSNQPQHF
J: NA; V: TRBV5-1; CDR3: CASSSQTRGPYEQYF
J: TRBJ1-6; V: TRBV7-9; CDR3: CASRVTSGNSYNSPLHF
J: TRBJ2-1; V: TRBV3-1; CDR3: CASSQDGPRGGNPNEQFF
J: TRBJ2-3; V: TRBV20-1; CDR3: CSATGLSSTDTQYF
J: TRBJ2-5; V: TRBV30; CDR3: CAWSNLRLPRETQYF
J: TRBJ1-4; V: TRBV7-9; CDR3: CASSFKTTNEKLFF
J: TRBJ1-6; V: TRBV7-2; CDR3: CASSLEVQGYSPLHF
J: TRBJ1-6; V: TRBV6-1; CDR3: CASSEAAAVNSPLHF
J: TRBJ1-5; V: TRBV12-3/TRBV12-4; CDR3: CASSLARVEPQHF
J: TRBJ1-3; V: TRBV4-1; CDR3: CASSQGVSSGNTIYF
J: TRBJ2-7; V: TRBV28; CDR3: CASRPGTRFYEQYF
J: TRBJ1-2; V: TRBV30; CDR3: CAWSVSLGANYGHTF
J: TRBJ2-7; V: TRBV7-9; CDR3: CASSLAHLSGVYEQYF
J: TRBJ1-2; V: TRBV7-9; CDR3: CASSLALEGAHGYTF
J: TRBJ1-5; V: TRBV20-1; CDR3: CSANSRRSNQPQHF
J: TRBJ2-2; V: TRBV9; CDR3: CASSVYRGGDNTGELFF
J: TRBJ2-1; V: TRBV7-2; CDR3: CASSVSGTGGNEQFF